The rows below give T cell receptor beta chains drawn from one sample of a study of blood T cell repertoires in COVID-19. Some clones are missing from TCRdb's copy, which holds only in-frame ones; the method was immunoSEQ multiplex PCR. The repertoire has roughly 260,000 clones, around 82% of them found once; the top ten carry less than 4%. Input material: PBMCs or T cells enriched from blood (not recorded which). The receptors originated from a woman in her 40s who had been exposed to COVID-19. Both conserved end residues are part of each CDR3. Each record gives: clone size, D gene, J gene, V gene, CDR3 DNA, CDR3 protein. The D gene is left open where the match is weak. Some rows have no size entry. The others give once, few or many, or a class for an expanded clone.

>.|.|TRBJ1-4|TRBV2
TGTGCCAGCAGTCCCGGACAGTATAATGAAAAACTGTTTTTT
CASSPGQYNEKLFF
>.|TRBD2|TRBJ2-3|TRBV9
TGTGCCAGCAGCGTAGCTAGCGGGGGGGCCGGACAAGATACGCAGTATTTT
CASSVASGGAGQDTQYF
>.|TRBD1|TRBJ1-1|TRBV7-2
TGTGCCAGCAGCTCCTTGGGACAGCCCTGGGGCACTGAAGCTTTCTTT
CASSSLGQPWGTEAFF
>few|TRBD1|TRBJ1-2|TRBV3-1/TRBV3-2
TGTGCCAGCAGCCAAGAAGACAGGGCCTCCGGCTACACCTTC
CASSQEDRASGYTF
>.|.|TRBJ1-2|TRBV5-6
TGTGCCAGCAGCTTCGTGGGAGGGAATGGCTACACCTTC
CASSFVGGNGYTF
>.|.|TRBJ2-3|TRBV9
TGTGCCAGCAGCGTAGACTGGACAGATACGCAGTATTTT
CASSVDWTDTQYF
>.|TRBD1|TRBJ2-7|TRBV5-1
TGCGCCAGCAGCTGGGGACAGGGGGGGCTTGGCGAGCAGTACTTC
CASSWGQGGLGEQYF
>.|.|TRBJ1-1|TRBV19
TGTGCCAGTTCAGCCGGGAGCACTGAAGCTTTCTTT
CASSAGSTEAFF
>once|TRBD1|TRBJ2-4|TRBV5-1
TGCGCCAGCAGCTCCGGGCAGGGGGATAAAAACATTCAGTACTTC
CASSSGQGDKNIQYF
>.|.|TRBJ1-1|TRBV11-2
TGTGCCAGCAGCTTAGATCCCAGGGTGAACACTGAAGCTTTCTTT
CASSLDPRVNTEAFF
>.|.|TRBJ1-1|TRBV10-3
TGTGCCATCGCAGGGCCTGACACTGAAGCTTTCTTT
CAIAGPDTEAFF
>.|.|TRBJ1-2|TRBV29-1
TGCAGCGTTGGACCTGTGGTGGGGGGGTATGGCTACACCTTC
CSVGPVVGGYGYTF
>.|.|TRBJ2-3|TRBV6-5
TGTGCCAGCAGCCCGAGGGGGGGGACAGATACGCAGTATTTT
CASSPRGGTDTQYF
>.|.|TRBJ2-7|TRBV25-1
TGTGCCAGCACCCCCACCGGGCGGGATCACTACGAGCAGTACTTC
CASTPTGRDHYEQYF
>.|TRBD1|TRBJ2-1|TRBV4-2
TGTGCCAGCAGCCACCTCGGACAGGGGTCCTACAATGAGCAGTTCTTC
CASSHLGQGSYNEQFF
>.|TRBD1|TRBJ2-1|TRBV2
TGTGCCAGCACCCCGGGCAGGGGGCGCGATGAGCAGTTCTTC
CASTPGRGRDEQFF
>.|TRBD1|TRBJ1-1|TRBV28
TGTGCCAGCAGGGGGGGACAGGAGACCGTGAACACTGAAGCTTTCTTT
CASRGGQETVNTEAFF
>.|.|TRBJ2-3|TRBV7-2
TGTGCCACTGCGGCAGGGAGGTGGGATACGCAGTATTTT
CATAAGRWDTQYF
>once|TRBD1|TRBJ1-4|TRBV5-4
TGTGCCAGCAGCTTGGGGCAAAACAGGGGGCCTAATGAAAAACTGTTTTTT
CASSLGQNRGPNEKLFF
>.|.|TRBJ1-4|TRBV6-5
TGTGCCAGCAGTTACGTAGCAACTAATGAAAAACTGTTTTTT
CASSYVATNEKLFF
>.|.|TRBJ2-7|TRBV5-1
TGCGCCAGCAGCTTGGCGCCGGGGTCCTCCTACGAGCAGTACTTC
CASSLAPGSSYEQYF
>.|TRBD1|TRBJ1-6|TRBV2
TGTGCCACTGGGACAGACTATAATTCACCCCTCCACTTT
CATGTDYNSPLHF
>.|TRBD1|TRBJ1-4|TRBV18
TGTGCCAGTTCCGACTTTGGACAGGGGTCTAATGAAAAACTGTTTTTT
CASSDFGQGSNEKLFF
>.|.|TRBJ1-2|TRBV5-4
TGTGCCAGCAGCCGGACAGACACCTATGGCTACACCTTC
CASSRTDTYGYTF
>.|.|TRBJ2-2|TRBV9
TGTGCCAGCAGCCTAAGCAGGGACGGGGAGCTGTTTTTT
CASSLSRDGELFF
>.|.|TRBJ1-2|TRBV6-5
TGTGCCTCCGAACCTCCGGACAAAAGCTACACCTTC
CASEPPDKSYTF
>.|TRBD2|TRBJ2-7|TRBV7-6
TGTGCCAGCAGCTTATACATGGCGGGGGAAGCCTACGAGCAGTACTTC
CASSLYMAGEAYEQYF
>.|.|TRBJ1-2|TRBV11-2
TGTGCCAGCAGCCACCTTACAAGAAGGACAGCTCACTATGGCTACACCTTC
CASSHLTRRTAHYGYTF
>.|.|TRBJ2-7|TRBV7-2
TGTGCCAGCAGCTTAGATGCAGGGACCTACGAGCAGTACTTC
CASSLDAGTYEQYF
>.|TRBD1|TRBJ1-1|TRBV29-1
TGCAGCGTGGGAACAGGGGGGGTCACTGAAGCTTTCTTT
CSVGTGGVTEAFF
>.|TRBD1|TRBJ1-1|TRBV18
TGTGCCAGCTCGGTGGGACAGCGAGGGGCTGAAGCTTTCTTT
CASSVGQRGAEAFF
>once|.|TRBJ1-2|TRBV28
TGTGCCACCCTGCCAGACAAGGCGGGGGGCTATGGCTACACCTTC
CATLPDKAGGYGYTF
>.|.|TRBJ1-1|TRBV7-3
TGTGCCAGCAGCACTGGGAACACTGAAGCTTTCTTT
CASSTGNTEAFF
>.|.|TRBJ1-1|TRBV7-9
TGTGCCAGCAGCTCAAAGGAAAGGGGTGAAGCTTTCTTT
CASSSKERGEAFF
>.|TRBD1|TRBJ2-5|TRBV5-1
TGCGCCAGCAGCTCGGGACAGGAAGAGACCCAGTACTTC
CASSSGQEETQYF
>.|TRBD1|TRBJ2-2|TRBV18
TGTGCCAGCTCACCAGGACAGGGGGCCTCCGGGGAGCTGTTTTTT
CASSPGQGASGELFF
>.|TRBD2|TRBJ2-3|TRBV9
TGTGCCAGCAGCGTAGCCGGGACTAGTGGCGCAGATACGCAGTATTTT
CASSVAGTSGADTQYF
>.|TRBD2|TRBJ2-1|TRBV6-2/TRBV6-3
TGTGCCAGCAGTGGGCTAGCGGGGGACCTCTCCTACAATGAGCAGTTCTTC
CASSGLAGDLSYNEQFF
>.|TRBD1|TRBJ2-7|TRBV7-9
TGTGCCAGCAGCGTGGGGACAGGGGGCCGGTACGAGCAGTACTTC
CASSVGTGGRYEQYF
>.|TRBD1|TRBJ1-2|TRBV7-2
TGTGCCAGCAGCCCGCAAACAGGGGGCGATGGCTACACCTTC
CASSPQTGGDGYTF
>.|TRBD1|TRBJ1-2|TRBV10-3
TGTGCCACCGCTGACAGGGGCCTGACCTATGGCTACACCTTC
CATADRGLTYGYTF
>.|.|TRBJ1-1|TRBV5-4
TGTGCCAGCAGCTTGGGGGGGCTTATGAACACTGAAGCTTTCTTT
CASSLGGLMNTEAFF
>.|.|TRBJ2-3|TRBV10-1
TGCGCCAGCAGTGGCCCGGGACTTCGCACAGATACGCAGTATTTT
CASSGPGLRTDTQYF
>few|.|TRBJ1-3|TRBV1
TGCACCAGCAGCCTTACATTGGTTCGACCGGGACAGGTTATCAACACCATATATTTT
CTSSLTLVRPGQVINTIYF
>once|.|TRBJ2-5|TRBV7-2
TGTGCCAGCAGCTCAGCGGGTGGGCGGGGCCAAGAGACCCAGTACTTC
CASSSAGGRGQETQYF
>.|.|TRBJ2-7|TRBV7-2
TGTGCCAGCAGCTCTTCCTCCGGGTACGAGCAGTACTTC
CASSSSSGYEQYF
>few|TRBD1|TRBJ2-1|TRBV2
TGTGCCAGCAGCCAAAATCAGGGGGCGGTGAATGAGCAGTTCTTC
CASSQNQGAVNEQFF
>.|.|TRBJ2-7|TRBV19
TGTGCCAGTAGTGCGGACACTATGGGCGAGCAGTACTTC
CASSADTMGEQYF
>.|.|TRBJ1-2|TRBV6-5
TGTGCCAGCAGTACCCAAATGGGGGCGAACTATGGCTACACCTTC
CASSTQMGANYGYTF
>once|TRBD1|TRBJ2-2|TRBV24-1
TGTGCCACCAGTGAACCCGGGACAGGGGGCGCAAGCGGGGAGCTGTTTTTT
CATSEPGTGGASGELFF
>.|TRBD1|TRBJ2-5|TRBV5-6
TGTGCCAGCAGCTCATTGGGGCTCTTACAGGGGACCCGCCAAGAGACCCAGTACTTC
CASSSLGLLQGTRQETQYF
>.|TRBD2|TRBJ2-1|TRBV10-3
TGTGCCATCAGTCTAACTAGCGGGGGGAATGAGCAGTTCTTC
CAISLTSGGNEQFF
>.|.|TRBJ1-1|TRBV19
TGTGCCAGTAGTCCCGCAGGGACAAAGGACACTGAAGCTTTCTTT
CASSPAGTKDTEAFF
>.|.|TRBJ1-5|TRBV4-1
TGCGCCAGCAGCCAAGATTGGGGGGGGGCATGGCAGCCCCAGCATTTT
CASSQDWGGAWQPQHF